This TCR beta chain comes out of a study of blood T cell repertoires in COVID-19. The assay was immunoSEQ multiplex PCR, and TCRdb's table has in-frame clones only and misses some. This sample has some 320,000 clones, with more than 70% found just once. V shed 7 bases and J 3 bases; nucleotides not matched to a gene: 8. This CDR3 spans 15 amino acids. Germline loops: CDR1 LNHNV, CDR2 YYDKDF (reference sequence). The sequenced sample consisted of PBMCs or T cells enriched from blood (not recorded which). The rearrangement joins TRBV15 to TRBJ1-1, with TRBD1 identical over 10 bases. This TCR was sampled from a woman younger than 45 who had recovered from COVID-19. CDR3 sequence (DNA): TGTGCCACCAACTCCTTTGGGACAGGGGACACTGAAGCTTTCTTT. Its protein is CATNSFGTGDTEAFF.